This T cell receptor beta chain was observed in a study of vaccination effects on CD4 cells after COVID-19. Study-level points and caveats: Clones that were induced by infection or by vaccine showed marked contraction late after vaccination. Researchers reported few convalescent patients and no early post-infection timepoints in the study. Common cold coronavirus cross-reactivity was shown by only 1 of 255 vaccine-induced clones in healthy vaccinees.

Remarks on this clone: The antigen is undetermined.

The method was immunoSEQ multiplex PCR; TCRdb's version includes in-frame clones alone and lacks a portion of them. The sample lists tens of thousands of clones, 75% to 85% seen once, with 2.5% in the top ten. There are 12 residues in the CDR3. Germline CDR1 is SQVTM and CDR2 is ANQGSEA. J gave up 6 bases and V 7 bases, and 7 bases lay outside the gene matches. Peptide-pool stimulation followed by sequencing identified expanded antigen-specific CD4+ clonotypes in the ViraFEST assay. Following culture for around 9 days, CD4+ T cells were isolated. None of these healthy vaccinees had been infected with SARS-CoV-2 before vaccination.

This receptor was taken from a human donor who received a COVID-19 vaccine. V gene TRBV29-1 combines with J gene TRBJ2-7, with 9 bases matching TRBD1. Sample: CD4+ T cells from PBMCs cultured with HCoV-229E spike peptides, taken before COVID-19 vaccination. DNA of the CDR3: TGCAGCGCCAAGGACAGGGGTAGCGAGCAGTACGTC. This codes for CSAKDRGSEQYV.